This is a list of T cell receptor beta chains from one sample in a study of blood T cell repertoires in COVID-19. Assay: immunoSEQ multiplex PCR; the TCRdb copy retains only in-frame clones and omits some. Among about 230,000 clones listed, 83% were seen once. Sequenced: peripheral blood. These receptor sequences come from a man older than 75 with acute or convalescent COVID-19. CDR3s include the opening cysteine and the closing phenylalanine or tryptophan. D genes are given only for firm matches. Not every row has a clone size; where given, it reads once, few, many or a size class.

DNA,CDR3,J,size,D,V
TGTGCCAGCAGGGGCGGGAGAAGCTCCTACAATGAGCAGTTCTTC,CASRGGRSSYNEQFF,TRBJ2-1,-,TRBD2,TRBV27
TGTGCCAGCAGTGATGAATATCCGGGACTAGCGGGGGCCTTTAGCAACACAGATACGCAGTATTTT,CASSDEYPGLAGAFSNTDTQYF,TRBJ2-3,few,TRBD2,TRBV2
TGTGCTCACGGAGAGGGGGCGCCCAGTCGGCATAGCACAGATACGCAGTATTTT,CAHGEGAPSRHSTDTQYF,TRBJ2-3,-,TRBD1,TRBV28
TGTGCCAGCAGCCCAGGACTAGCGGGAGCCGGGGAGCTGTTTTTT,CASSPGLAGAGELFF,TRBJ2-2,once,TRBD2,TRBV7-8
TGTGCCAGCAGCCAAGCGGGGATTAGCAATCAGCCCCAGCATTTT,CASSQAGISNQPQHF,TRBJ1-5,-,-,TRBV3-1/TRBV3-2
TGTGCCTCTGGGGAAAACAGGGAGACCCAGTACTTC,CASGENRETQYF,TRBJ2-5,-,-,TRBV19
TGCGCCAGCAGTCAAGCCTACAGCAGAACTAATGAAAAACTGTTTTTT,CASSQAYSRTNEKLFF,TRBJ1-4,-,-,TRBV23-1
TGTGCCAGCAGAGAACAGGGAACTGAAGCTTTCTTT,CASREQGTEAFF,TRBJ1-1,-,-,TRBV2
TGTGGGACCGGGACAGGAAATTCACCCCTCCACTTT,CGTGTGNSPLHF,TRBJ1-6,-,TRBD1,TRBV6-5
TGTGCCAGCAGCCTAAAGACTAGCGGGGGAAGCACCGGGGAGCTGTTTTTT,CASSLKTSGGSTGELFF,TRBJ2-2,-,TRBD2,TRBV11-2
TGTGCCAGCAGTGAACCAAACACAGATACGCAGTATTTT,CASSEPNTDTQYF,TRBJ2-3,-,-,TRBV6-1
TGTGCCAGCAGACCTACAACCACTAGAACAGATACGCAGTATTTT,CASRPTTTRTDTQYF,TRBJ2-3,few,-,TRBV6-5
TGTGCCAGCAAAGAGTCAGGGTACGAGCAGTACTTC,CASKESGYEQYF,TRBJ2-7,-,-,TRBV28
TGTGCCAGCAGCCAGGAAGGCGGCGGGAGGTACACCGGGGAGCTGTTTTTT,CASSQEGGGRYTGELFF,TRBJ2-2,-,TRBD2,TRBV5-4
TGCGCCAGCAGCCTCCGGGACTTTCAAGAGACCCAGTACTTC,CASSLRDFQETQYF,TRBJ2-5,-,-,TRBV5-1
TGTGCCAGCAGGGGAACTTCCGGGAGCTCGATAAGCTCCTACGAGCAGTACTTC,CASRGTSGSSISSYEQYF,TRBJ2-7,-,-,TRBV5-4
TGTGCCAGCAGTGGCGGGACCCAAGAGACCCAGTACTTC,CASSGGTQETQYF,TRBJ2-5,-,-,TRBV12-3/TRBV12-4
TGTGCCAGCAGCACGAGCCCGTACTACTATGGCTACACCTTC,CASSTSPYYYGYTF,TRBJ1-2,-,-,TRBV27
TGTGCCAGTAGGACCGGGACTAGCGGGGCCGAGCAGTACTTC,CASRTGTSGAEQYF,TRBJ2-7,-,TRBD2,TRBV19
TGTGCCAGCAGTGAAACGGCAGGGACACCCTATGGCTACACCTTC,CASSETAGTPYGYTF,TRBJ1-2,-,-,TRBV6-1
TGTGCCAGCAGCTTACCAGGGCTTGGAAACACCATATATTTT,CASSLPGLGNTIYF,TRBJ1-3,-,-,TRBV7-2
TGCAGCGCCACCGAGGGGGGGCGTCAAGAGACCCAGTACTTC,CSATEGGRQETQYF,TRBJ2-5,-,-,TRBV29-1
TGTGCCTGGAGTGTCAGGGATAGCAATCAGCCCCAGCATTTT,CAWSVRDSNQPQHF,TRBJ1-5,few,-,TRBV30
TGTGCCAGCAGCGCCCAACCCGGACAGGCCTACGAGCAGTACTTC,CASSAQPGQAYEQYF,TRBJ2-7,-,TRBD1,TRBV9
TGTGCCAGCAGCCCCGGTGGGACAAACTCTGGAAACACCATATATTTT,CASSPGGTNSGNTIYF,TRBJ1-3,-,-,TRBV9
TGTGCCAGCTCACCTTCCCAGGGGGCCGAGCAGTACTTC,CASSPSQGAEQYF,TRBJ2-7,-,TRBD1,TRBV18
TGTGCCAGCAGTTCGACAGGAATAAGAGCTTTCTTT,CASSSTGIRAFF,TRBJ1-1,-,-,TRBV27
TGCAGTGCTCCCTCCTCTTACGAGCAGTACTTC,CSAPSSYEQYF,TRBJ2-7,-,-,TRBV20-1
TGTGCCAGCGGTAGCGGGAGCAATGAGCAGTTCTTC,CASGSGSNEQFF,TRBJ2-1,-,TRBD2,TRBV6-5
TGTGCCAGCTCACCCGCCCGGGGAGTCACAGATACGCAGTATTTT,CASSPARGVTDTQYF,TRBJ2-3,-,-,TRBV18
TGTGCCAGCAGCGAGACAGGGGTATCCTACGAGCAGTACTTC,CASSETGVSYEQYF,TRBJ2-7,-,TRBD1,TRBV2
TGTGCCAGCAGCTTAGACCAGTCTTCTGGGGCCAACGTCCTGACTTTC,CASSLDQSSGANVLTF,TRBJ2-6,-,-,TRBV11-2
TGCGCCAGCAGCTTGGAGGGGCAACAGAGGAACACTGAAGCTTTCTTT,CASSLEGQQRNTEAFF,TRBJ1-1,-,-,TRBV5-1
TGTGCCAGTAGTTCTAGCGGGAGGTCGGACACCGGGGAGCTGTTTTTT,CASSSSGRSDTGELFF,TRBJ2-2,-,TRBD2,TRBV19
TGCGCCAACGCCGGGACAGGGAGGTCACCCCTCCACTTT,CANAGTGRSPLHF,TRBJ1-6,few,TRBD1,TRBV23-1
TGTGCCAGCAGTCAGAGGGGGGAGACCCAGTACTTC,CASSQRGETQYF,TRBJ2-5,-,-,TRBV28
TGTGCCAGCAGTTTATTCCCGGGAGGGCCCGCAGATACGCAGTATTTT,CASSLFPGGPADTQYF,TRBJ2-3,-,TRBD2,TRBV27
TGTGCCAGCAGTTACAGGGGGTTAACGGGCTATGGCTACACCTTC,CASSYRGLTGYGYTF,TRBJ1-2,-,-,TRBV6-5
TGTGCCAGCAGTGACCCAGCGGGGGGTACGCAGTATTTT,CASSDPAGGTQYF,TRBJ2-3,-,TRBD2,TRBV6-4
TGCGCCAGCAGCTTGGGCGGGGGCACTGAAGCTTTCTTT,CASSLGGGTEAFF,TRBJ1-1,-,-,TRBV5-1
TGCGCCAGCGGCCTTGAGGGCGGTGAGCAGTTCTTC,CASGLEGGEQFF,TRBJ2-1,-,-,TRBV5-1
TGTGCCACCAGCGCCCTCGGAAGGACAGGGCCTAATGAAAAACTGTTTTTT,CATSALGRTGPNEKLFF,TRBJ1-4,-,TRBD1,TRBV15
TGCAGTGCTAGTGAAAGGGGATACAATGAGCAGTTCTTC,CSASERGYNEQFF,TRBJ2-1,-,-,TRBV20-1
TGTGCCACCAGTTTTGGTCTAGCGGAAGAGACCCAGTACTTC,CATSFGLAEETQYF,TRBJ2-5,-,TRBD2,TRBV24-1
TGTGCCAGCAGTGAAGCGGGGGGAAATCAGCCCCAGCATTTT,CASSEAGGNQPQHF,TRBJ1-5,-,-,TRBV2
TGTGCCTGGAGTTCCGGTATCTACGAGCAGTACTTC,CAWSSGIYEQYF,TRBJ2-7,-,-,TRBV30
TGTGCCAGCAGCTTATGGTCAGGCCAATACGAGCAGTACTTC,CASSLWSGQYEQYF,TRBJ2-7,-,-,TRBV7-8
TGTGCCAGCAGTTTATCGTACAGGGTGGAGTACGAGCAGTACTTC,CASSLSYRVEYEQYF,TRBJ2-7,-,-,TRBV28